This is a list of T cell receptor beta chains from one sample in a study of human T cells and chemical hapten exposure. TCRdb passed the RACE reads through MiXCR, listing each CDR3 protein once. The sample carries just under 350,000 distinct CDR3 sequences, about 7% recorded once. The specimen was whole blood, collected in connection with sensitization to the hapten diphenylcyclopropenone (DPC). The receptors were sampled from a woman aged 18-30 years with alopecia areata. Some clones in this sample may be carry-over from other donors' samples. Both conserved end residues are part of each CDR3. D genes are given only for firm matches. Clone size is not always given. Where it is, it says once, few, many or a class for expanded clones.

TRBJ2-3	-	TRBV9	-	CASSVVAADTQYF	TGTGCCAGCAGCGTAGTTGCAGCAGATACGCAGTATTTT
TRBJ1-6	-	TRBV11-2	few	CASSLPGYNSPLHF	TGTGCCAGCAGCTTACCAGGGTATAATTCACCCCTCCACTTT
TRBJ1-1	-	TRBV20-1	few	CSARRAGRGNTEAFF	TGCAGTGCTAGGAGAGCTGGCAGGGGGAACACTGAAGCTTTCTTT
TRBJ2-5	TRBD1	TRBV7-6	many	CASSLTTGVIQETQYF	TGTGCCAGCAGCTTAACGACAGGGGTAATCCAAGAGACCCAGTACTTC
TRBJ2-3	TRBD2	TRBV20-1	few	CSARAPTGLALTDTQYF	TGCAGTGCTAGGGCCCCAACGGGACTAGCGTTAACAGATACGCAGTATTTT
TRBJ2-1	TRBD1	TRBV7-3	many	CASSITGVGDEQFF	TGTGCCAGCAGCATCACAGGGGTCGGGGATGAGCAGTTCTTC
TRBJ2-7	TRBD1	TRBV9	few	CASSPPRSDRRPSSRYEQYF	TGTGCCAGCAGCCCACCCCGCTCGGACAGGCGACCGTCGAGTCGCTACGAGCAGTACTTC
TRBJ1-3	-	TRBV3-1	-	CASSQDSGGSGNTIYF	TGTGCCAGCAGCCAAGACTCGGGGGGGAGCGGAAACACCATATATTTT
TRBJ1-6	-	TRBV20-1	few	CSARVGTNYNSPLHF	TGCAGTGCTAGAGTCGGGACAAACTATAATTCACCCCTCCACTTT
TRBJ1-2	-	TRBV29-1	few	CSVGDSHRPNYGYTF	TGCAGCGTCGGGGACTCACATCGCCCTAACTATGGCTACACCTTC
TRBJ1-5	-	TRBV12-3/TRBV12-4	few	CASSFISSNQPQHF	TGTGCCAGCAGTTTTATTTCTTCCAATCAGCCCCAGCATTTT
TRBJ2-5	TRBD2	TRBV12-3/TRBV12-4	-	CASSRRGSETQYF	TGTGCCAGCAGTCGGCGGGGGTCGGAGACCCAGTACTTC
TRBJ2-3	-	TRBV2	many	CASGRETYTDTQYF	TGTGCCAGCGGCCGGGAAACCTACACAGATACGCAGTATTTT
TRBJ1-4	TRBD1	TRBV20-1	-	CSARETGTGGGKLFF	TGCAGTGCTAGAGAGACCGGGACAGGGGGCGGAAAACTGTTTTTT
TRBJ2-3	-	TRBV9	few	CASSGGAAGDNTDTQYF	TGTGCCAGCAGCGGAGGCGCGGCAGGTGATAACACAGATACGCAGTATTTT
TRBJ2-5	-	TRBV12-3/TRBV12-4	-	CASSRIAGTQYF	TGTGCCAGCAGTCGGATTGCAGGGACCCAGTACTTC